This paragraph covers one T cell receptor beta chain sequence. What it binds is not known. The sample belongs to a study of cytomegalovirus exposure and HLA in healthy donors. Study-level information: Unique TCRs from HLA-typed donors, approximately 80 million of them, were held in an early data release.

Overall study findings and caveats: Clonal expansion, a later analysis showed, was greater in HLA-associated TCR beta chains than in equally common others. A later examination showed that TCR association rates differed by HLA locus, with DRB1 most and HLA-C fewest.

V dropped 0 bases and J dropped 3 bases, with 9 bases sitting between them. CDR3 length equals 14 residues. Germline V gene lookup returns CDR1 SGDLS and CDR2 YYNGEE. There were likely unrecorded immune exposures, though donors were nominally healthy when sampled. 60 Vbeta and 13 Jbeta primers were used in PCR. The method was immunoSEQ multiplex PCR; TCRdb's version includes in-frame clones alone and lacks a portion of them. The sample holds around 120,000 clones, around 81% seen once. This chain joins TRBV9 and TRBJ2-5; D might be TRBD2 (6 bases). The TCR sequence derives from a man aged 18 to 29 in good health and CMV-seronegative. The sequenced sample consisted of PBMCs. This CDR3 reads CASSVGLEKETQYF. DNA for the CDR3: TGTGCCAGCAGCGTAGGACTAGAGAAAGAGACCCAGTACTTC.